The clone carrying this T cell receptor (beta chain) was recorded many times. As yet, its antigen is unknown. J was trimmed by 5 bases and V by 2 bases; bases with no gene match: 3. The CDR3 has 15 residues. CDR1 LGHDT and CDR2 YNNKEL come from the germline V gene (reference sequence). This record comes from a study of T cells in Graves' hyperthyroidism and ophthalmopathy. The wider study: Prior to any treatment, at the point of initial diagnosis, peripheral blood was collected.

Study outcomes and limitations: Most thyroid clonotypes that were expanded above 0.001 also turned up in blood.

Recently diagnosed hyperthyroidism of less than 2 months' duration affected patients aged 18 to 65. A 10 ml volume of fresh peripheral blood provided the PBMCs. RNA transcripts provided the source from which TCR beta CDR3 regions were amplified. TCR CDR3 regions were first amplified by RT-PCR with HTBI primers. TCRdb independently ran MiXCR on the multiplex PCR reads; one entry per CDR3 protein. The sample lists about 740,000 distinct CDR3 sequences, about 14% occurring once. The source is a woman younger than 35 with Graves' hyperthyroidism. The rearrangement links TRBV3-1 to TRBJ2-1, with TRBD2 matching over 10 bases. Material for sequencing was blood. The CDR3 sequence: CASSQLAGVNNEQFF. DNA for the CDR3: TGTGCCAGCAGCCAACTAGCGGGAGTTAACAATGAGCAGTTCTTC.